This TCR beta chain was identified during a study of T-cell memory formation after mild COVID-19. Overall study findings and caveats: Contracting CD8+ clones were enriched in EMRA, CD4+ mainly in CM and EM.

This clonotype has just a few counts. Its specificity is unknown. The V gene's germline CDR1 is SQVTM and CDR2 ANQGSEA. V gave up 6 bases and J gave up 2 bases, with 20 bases separating them. The CDR3 is 15 residues long. TCRdb analysed the 5' RACE reads with MiXCR anew, one entry per CDR3 protein. Counted here are a few hundred thousand distinct CDR3 sequences, 25% to 30% occurring once; the ten biggest clones make up less than 15%. The sequencing input was PBMCs or a T cell subset sorted from them (not recorded which). The V call is TRBV29-1, the J call TRBJ2-7; tentative D call: TRBD2 (5 bases). The TCR sequence derives from an adult woman who had mild COVID-19 (a few samples of this study predate the infection). Cell type and time point are not known. This CDR3 reads CSVVPPSSPTYEQYF. The CDR3 bases are TGCAGCGTCGTACCACCTAGCAGTCCTACCTACGAGCAGTACTTC.